These 3 T cell receptor beta chains originate from one sample sequenced in a study of response to subunit inactivated influenza vaccine. TCRdb re-called the RT-PCR reads through MiXCR, storing one row per CDR3 protein. Among hundreds of thousands of distinct CDR3 sequences listed, roughly 8.2% were seen once. The sequences come from PBMCs from blood, collected around 2 years after vaccination. These receptors were taken from a man in his fifties or sixties who received an inactivated influenza vaccine.

This chain uses TRBV27 with TRBJ2-1, with 9 bases fitting TRBD2. V was pared by 2 bases and J by 10 bases, with 9 bases of the junction left unmatched. Germline V CDR1 and CDR2: MNHEY, SMNVEV (reference sequence). CDR3 size: 15 residues. The CDR3 reads CASSLEASGKLEQFF. The CDR3 nucleotides read TGTGCCAGCAGTTTAGAGGCTAGCGGGAAATTAGAGCAGTTCTTC.

In regard to this clonotype: A much larger clone sits a single nucleotide away, making a read error possible. V and J are TRBV27 and TRBJ1-3; TRBD1 is a possible D gene (6 bases). Germline V gene lookup returns CDR1 MNHEY and CDR2 SMNVEV (reference sequence). V lost 3 bases and J 0 bases, leaving 15 bases between the germline ends. There are 17 residues in the CDR3. CDR3 coding DNA: TGTGCCAGCAGTTTTGGTACAGGGCCGAGCTCTGGAAACACCATATATTTT. Its translation is CASSFGTGPSSGNTIYF.

There are many counts of this clonotype. The CDR3 DNA reads as TGTGCCAGCAGTGACTTGTTTACCCAGTACTTC. This sequence encodes CASSDLFTQYF. The chain is built from TRBV6-1 and TRBJ2-5; no definite D call. The V gene's germline CDR1 is MNHNS and CDR2 SASEGT. V was cut by 3 bases and J by 8 bases, with 7 bases left in between. This CDR3 is built from 11 residues.